One sample yielded the 20 T cell receptor beta chains listed below, sequenced in a study of blood T cell repertoires in COVID-19. Data came from immunoSEQ multiplex PCR; TCRdb stores just in-frame clones and leaves some out. The table shows some 75,000 clones, with 65% to 85% occurring only once. Specimen: peripheral blood. The receptors originated from a man between 50 and 59 years old with COVID-19, enrolled during active disease.

The chain is built from TRBV19 and TRBJ1-4; TRBD1 might be the D (5 bases). In germline, CDR1 is LNHDA, CDR2 SQIVND (reference sequence). V gave up 5 bases and J gave up 5 bases, with 18 bases separating them. The CDR3 sequence is 16 residues long. The CDR3 DNA follows: TGTGCCAGTAGTGCCTCCGGCGGGGACCCCAATGAAAAACTGTTTTTT. Amino acid sequence: CASSASGGDPNEKLFF.

This chain joins TRBV6-2 or TRBV6-3 and TRBJ2-4; 7 bases map to TRBD2. The germline CDR1 and CDR2 sequences are MNHEY and SVGEGT. The CDR3 is 14 amino acids. V shed 5 bases and J 6 bases; nucleotides not matched to a gene: 7. This CDR3 is CASSIGLVGNIQYF. The CDR3 nucleotides read TGTGCCAGCAGTATCGGACTAGTAGGAAACATTCAGTACTTC.

This chain uses TRBV18 with TRBJ2-6, with 7 bases aligning to TRBD2. The germline V gene encodes CDR1 KGHSH and CDR2 LQKENI. The trim removed 2 bases at V and 1 base at J, leaving 11 bases unmatched. This CDR3 has 19 amino acids. CDR3 region: CASSPRRAGAESGANVLTF. The CDR3 region has the DNA TGTGCCAGCTCACCAAGGCGCGCGGGAGCCGAGTCTGGGGCCAACGTCCTGACTTTC.

Here the CDR3 DNA reads TGTGCCAGCGGCGGTAGGTACAATGAGCAGTTCTTC. Translation: CASGGRYNEQFF. The chain has TRBV28 and TRBJ2-1; D call uncertain. The ends were cut back, 8 bases at V and 4 bases at J, with 9 bases in the middle. CDR1 is MDHEN, CDR2 SYDVKM, per germline. The CDR3 covers 12 residues.

This clone showed up many times. Here the CDR3 DNA reads TGTGCCAGCAGTAAAAGGGGGACAGGCCGATACTACGAGCAGTACTTC. Encoded protein: CASSKRGTGRYYEQYF. V usage is TRBV6-2 or TRBV6-3 and J usage is TRBJ2-7, with TRBD1 identical over 8 bases. Germline V lookup: CDR1 MNHEY, CDR2 SVGEGT. The CDR3 consists of 16 residues. With V trimmed by 5 bases and J by 3 bases, 12 bases remained unmatched.

The chain has TRBV2 and TRBJ2-7; 13 positions match TRBD2. The J segment lost 3 bases and the V segment lost 7 bases, leaving 9 bases of the junction unmatched. The CDR3 has 16 residues. Germline CDR1 reads SNHLY; CDR2 reads FYNNEI. CDR3 amino acids: CASTTGTSGIFYEQYF. The CDR3 DNA sequence: TGTGCCAGCACCACCGGGACTAGCGGGATTTTCTACGAGCAGTACTTC.

By proportion, this clone is medium-sized. The V and J genes are TRBV27 and TRBJ2-7; D remains unclear. V lost 5 bases and J lost 0, with 11 bases in between. The germline V gene encodes CDR1 MNHEY and CDR2 SMNVEV (reference sequence). The CDR3 is 14 amino acids. The CDR3 here is CASSPFSSSYEQYF. The CDR3 DNA sequence: TGTGCCAGCAGTCCTTTCTCGAGCTCCTACGAGCAGTACTTC.

The V call is TRBV3-1 (or the pseudogene TRBV3-2), the J call TRBJ2-7, with no clear D. CDR1 LGHDT and CDR2 YNNKEL come from the germline V gene (reference sequence). The CDR3 totals 15 residues. Trimming left V 4 bases short and J 2 bases short, with 15 bases between. The CDR3 loop reads CASSPHGDQPYEQYF. The CDR3 DNA is TGTGCCAGCAGCCCCCACGGAGACCAACCCTACGAGCAGTACTTC.

This chain links TRBV3-1 (or the pseudogene TRBV3-2) with TRBJ1-5, with 7 positions matching TRBD1. The CDR3 covers 16 residues. CDR1 and CDR2 from the germline V gene are LGHDT and YNNKEL (reference sequence). Trimming took 4 bases from V and 0 from J; bases not matched to a gene: 6. The CDR3 region is CASSPGTAYSNQPQHF. In DNA form, the CDR3 reads TGTGCCAGCAGCCCCGGGACAGCTTATAGCAATCAGCCCCAGCATTTT.

V usage is TRBV11-2 and J usage is TRBJ1-1, with a weak D call TRBD1 (6 bases). CDR1 SGHAT and CDR2 FQNNGV come from the germline V gene. This CDR3 has 13 amino acids. V lost 5 bases, J lost 1 base, and 8 bases lay in between. DNA of the CDR3: TGTGCCAGCAGCCTGGACAGGAACACTGAAGCTTTCTTT. This gives the protein CASSLDRNTEAFF.

The rearrangement uses TRBV7-3 and TRBJ2-2; 7 bases align to TRBD1. The CDR3 consists of 15 residues. With 4 bases clipped from V and 10 bases from J, the junction kept 12 bases outside the gene matches. CDR1 is SGHTA, CDR2 FQGTGA, per germline. CDR3 in amino acids: CASSSGQATHQELFF. The CDR3 region has the DNA TGTGCCAGCAGCTCTGGACAGGCGACGCACCAGGAGCTGTTTTTT.

The chain joins TRBV11-1 to TRBJ2-1; 7 bases map to TRBD1. The germline gives CDR1 SGHAT, CDR2 FQDESV (reference sequence). This CDR3 comprises 16 residues. J gave up 7 bases and V 4 bases, and 13 bases lay outside the gene matches. Written as DNA, the CDR3 is TGTGCCAGCAGCTCACTAATCAGGGACAGCAGGAATGAGCAGTTCTTC. It codes for CASSSLIRDSRNEQFF.

By proportion, this clone is medium-sized. The rearrangement joins TRBV6-2 or TRBV6-3 to TRBJ1-1; D unresolved. There are 14 residues in the CDR3. V lost 2 bases and J 5 bases, leaving 12 bases between the germline ends. Per germline, CDR1 MNHEY and CDR2 SVGEGT. For the CDR3, the DNA is TGTGCCAGCAGTTACGTTCGGGTTGGTACTGAAGCTTTCTTT. This sequence encodes CASSYVRVGTEAFF.

J is TRBJ1-1 and V is TRBV7-2, with D tentatively TRBD1 (5 bases). The V gene's germline CDR1 is SGHTA and CDR2 FQGNSA. Trimming took off 3 bases at V and 2 bases at J, with 10 bases between the two ends. This CDR3 comprises 14 residues. The CDR3 DNA reads as TGTGCCAGCAGCTTTCTGACAGCAAACACTGAAGCTTTCTTT. Residues: CASSFLTANTEAFF.

The chain has TRBV27 and TRBJ2-3; D is possibly TRBD2 (6 bases). This CDR3 comprises 14 residues. Between the trimmed V and J ends, which lost 6 bases and 0 bases, there was a span of 10 bases. The germline V gene encodes CDR1 MNHEY and CDR2 SMNVEV (reference sequence). CDR3 region: CASSRGTSTDTQYF. CDR3 DNA sequence: TGTGCCAGCAGCCGCGGGACTAGCACAGATACGCAGTATTTT.

The chain uses TRBV27 and TRBJ2-1; 8 positions match TRBD2. Germline-derived CDR1 and CDR2 are MNHEY and SMNVEV (reference sequence). The CDR3 length is 19 residues. After removal of 6 bases from V and 4 bases from J, the junction contained 20 bases not matched to a gene. The CDR3 DNA follows: TGTGCCAGCAGCCAAGACAGACCGGTCCGTCGGGAGGGTTACAATGAGCAGTTCTTC. Translation: CASSQDRPVRREGYNEQFF.

This clone came up once. The chain couples TRBV7-6 to TRBJ2-1; D remains ambiguous. This CDR3 contains 10 residues. Germline CDR1 is SGHVS and CDR2 is FNYEAQ. V was shortened by 5 bases and J by 7 bases, with 3 bases between the two germline ends. The CDR3: CASSRNEQFF. Written as DNA, the CDR3 is TGTGCCAGCAGCCGTAATGAGCAGTTCTTC.

This chain joins TRBV5-1 and TRBJ2-4; 10 bases match TRBD1. J was trimmed by 8 bases and V by 4 bases; bases with no gene match: 18. This CDR3 has 18 residues. In germline, CDR1 is SGHRS, CDR2 YFSETQ. This CDR3 reads CASSPTPPGTGEGHIQYF. Here the CDR3 DNA reads TGCGCCAGCAGCCCTACACCGCCCGGGACAGGGGAGGGACACATTCAGTACTTC. Full variable domain (missing parts from reference TRBV5-1 and TRBJ2-4): KAGVTQTPRYLIKTRGQQVTLSCSPISGHRSVSWYQQTPGQGLQFLFEYFSETQRNKGNFPGRFSGRQFSNSRSEMNVSTLELGDSALYLCASSPTPPGTGEGHIQYFGAGTRLSVL.

The rearrangement uses TRBV10-3 and TRBJ1-2, with 7 bases identical to TRBD1. J gave up 0 bases and V 0 bases, and 4 bases lay outside the gene matches. This CDR3 spans 16 amino acids. Per germline, CDR1 ENHRY and CDR2 SYGVKD. The CDR3 sequence: CAISESGQIPNYGYTF. The CDR3 coding sequence is TGTGCCATCAGTGAGTCGGGACAGATTCCTAACTATGGCTACACCTTC.

A few counts support this clone. The chain uses TRBV7-2 and TRBJ1-1; tentatively, D is TRBD1 (6 bases). V lost 4 bases, J lost 1 base, and 10 bases lay in between. CDR1 SGHTA and CDR2 FQGNSA come from the germline V gene. CDR3 length equals 14 residues. DNA of the CDR3: TGTGCCAGCAGCTCAGGACAGCAGAACACTGAAGCTTTCTTT. The encoded protein is CASSSGQQNTEAFF.